This section outlines one T cell receptor (beta chain) sequence together with its context. Its cognate antigen is unknown. Libraries were prepared by immunoSEQ multiplex PCR; TCRdb keeps only in-frame clonotypes and omits some of them. The sample contains about 330,000 clones, around 86% of which appear only once. Germline V gene lookup returns CDR1 SGHDT and CDR2 YYEEEE. The CDR3 contains 13 residues. V was shortened by 4 bases and J by 6 bases, with 14 bases between the two germline ends. The donors were members of the roughly 120-subject validation cohort (separate from the roughly 680-subject first cohort). The sample is drawn from a study of cytomegalovirus exposure and HLA in healthy donors. Broader study findings: Many donors carried some public TCRs, although rarity characterized most TCR sequences. Accounts indicate the classifier identified cytomegalovirus status with strong specificity and sensitivity. TCR clusters originating in the first cohort tended to co-occur in the roughly 110 validation repertoires, according to a later analysis.

The chain is built from TRBV5-6 and TRBJ2-7, with TRBD1 as a possible D gene (5 bases). The receptor was isolated from a woman in her late teens or twenties in good health and CMV-seronegative. The material sequenced was PBMCs. The CDR3 here is CASSPQGFGEQYF. CDR3 coding DNA: TGTGCCAGCAGCCCCCAGGGTTTCGGCGAGCAGTACTTC.